This TCR beta chain was sequenced for a study of T cell changes during pregnancy in multiple sclerosis. Sequencing used immunoSEQ multiplex PCR; TCRdb keeps in-frame clones, though not all of them. This table holds 65,000 to 70,000 clones, around 92% found once. Germline lookup yields CDR1 MRHNA and CDR2 SNTAGT. The CDR3 extends over 14 amino acids. The ends were cut back, 6 bases at V and 2 bases at J, with 14 bases in the middle. Specimen: peripheral blood, collected in the third trimester of pregnancy. This chain uses TRBV6-4 with TRBJ2-7; the D gene is possibly TRBD1 (5 bases). The clonotype was recovered from a female donor in good health, enrolled as a control in a pregnancy study. The CDR3 DNA is TGTGCCAGCAGGCCAGGGATCGCAGCCTACGAGCAGTACTTC. As protein: CASRPGIAAYEQYF.